The T cell receptor (beta chain) under discussion was sequenced for a study of cytomegalovirus exposure and HLA in healthy donors. In the case of this clone: What it recognizes is unknown.

The PCR employed 60 Vbeta primers together with 13 Jbeta primers. Produced via immunoSEQ multiplex PCR; TCRdb's table is partial and in-frame only. The repertoire holds 130,000 or so clones, with roughly 77% as singletons. When sampled, the donors appeared nominally healthy, though they likely had unrecorded immune exposures. General study findings and limits: Certain indistinguishable V segments, among them TRBV6-2 and TRBV6-3, were excluded. The classifier, whose performance was assessed in both the original and validation cohorts, reportedly diagnosed cytomegalovirus status with high specificity and sensitivity.

V was cut by 4 bases and J by 0 bases, with 17 bases left in between. CDR3 length: 17 amino acids. CDR1 and CDR2 (germline): SGDLS, YYNGEE. The specimen was PBMCs. The receptor was derived from a man aged 35-49 years in good health and CMV-seronegative. The V and J genes are TRBV9 and TRBJ2-1, with D possibly TRBD2 on 5 matching bases. The CDR3 bases are TGTGCCAGCAGCCCCCCCCGAGGGTTGAACTCCTACAATGAGCAGTTCTTC. It specifies CASSPPRGLNSYNEQFF.